The 32 T cell receptor beta chains below all came from one sample that was sequenced in a study of beta chain features in type 1 diabetes (dated by TCRdb to the late 2010s). What the research found in general, with its limitations: In all four CD4+ subsets, TCRB CDR3 length was moderately but significantly shorter in type 1 diabetes patients.

To prepare the library, the immunoSEQ multiplex PCR assay was applied. The entire amount of isolated RNA was reverse transcribed using the High Capacity cDNA Reverse Transcription Kit, so the sequenced TCRB transcripts were expressed ones. TCRdb limited this immuneACCESS table to in-frame rearrangements with V and J called. A share of clones is missing; checked studies link under half to unresolved V genes, and the rest is unexplained. In all, the sample holds fewer than 350,000 clones, and about 15% of those were seen once. Around 0.015% of the sample is taken by the ten largest. Their specific antigens are unknown. The material sequenced was naive CD4+ T cells from blood. In light of the paper, this sample's cell subset or site label describes: true naive CD4+ T cells. The receptors come from a man younger than 30 with type 1 diabetes.

This rearrangement joins TRBV7-2 to TRBJ2-3; D remains unclear. CDR1 and CDR2 from the germline V gene are SGHTA and FQGNSA. The CDR3 totals 12 residues. Trimming removed 1 base at V and 6 bases at J, with 5 bases between. This CDR3 is CASSLVVDTQYF. The CDR3 DNA is TGTGCCAGCAGCTTAGTCGTCGATACGCAGTATTTT.

The rearrangement uses TRBV5-1 and TRBJ2-3, with 10 bases aligning to TRBD2. With V trimmed by 4 bases and J by 3 bases, 11 bases remained unmatched. The CDR3 has 17 amino acids. Germline V gene lookup returns CDR1 SGHRS and CDR2 YFSETQ. In DNA, the CDR3 is TGCGCCAGCAGCCAGATTGTACTAGCGGGGACAACAGATACGCAGTATTTT. Its translation is CASSQIVLAGTTDTQYF.

This clone was found a few times. V and J are TRBV5-4 and TRBJ2-5; 10 bases fit TRBD2. CDR1 and CDR2 (germline): SGHNT, YYREEE (reference sequence). With 0 bases clipped from V and 2 bases from J, the junction kept 7 bases outside the gene matches. CDR3 length equals 17 residues. In nucleotides, the CDR3 is TGTGCCAGCAGCTTGGCAGTGGCTAGCGGGGGTCAAGAGACCCAGTACTTC. Translating gives CASSLAVASGGQETQYF. The full variable domain, in which reference TRBV5-4 and TRBJ2-5 provide the parts outside the CDR3, is ETGVTQSPTHLIKTRGQQVTLRCSSQSGHNTVSWYQQALGQGPQFIFQYYREEENGRGNFPPRFSGLQFPNYSSELNVNALELDDSALYLCASSLAVASGGQETQYFGPGTRLLVL.

The chain is built from TRBV30 and TRBJ1-6; D may be TRBD1 (5 bases). Germline V gives CDR1 GTSNPN, CDR2 SVGIG (reference sequence). The ends were cut back, 0 bases at V and 0 bases at J, with 9 bases in the middle. The CDR3 loop spans 16 amino acids. The CDR3 DNA reads as TGTGCCTGGAGTGTCGGGGGGAGCTCCTATAATTCACCCCTCCACTTT. Its translation: CAWSVGGSSYNSPLHF.

The gene calls are TRBV29-1 and TRBJ2-7; 11 bases align to TRBD2. The CDR3 is 16 amino acids. J lost 0 bases, V lost 1 base, and 5 bases had no gene match. From germline, CDR1 is SQVTM and CDR2 ANQGSEA. CDR3 residues: CSVEGYTSGSSYEQYF. In nucleotides, the CDR3 is TGCAGCGTTGAAGGATACACTAGCGGGAGCTCCTACGAGCAGTACTTC.

V gene TRBV7-2 combines with J gene TRBJ2-7; D unclear. Trimming stripped 2 bases from V and 4 bases from J, with 9 bases between. Germline V lookup: CDR1 SGHTA, CDR2 FQGNSA. The CDR3 runs to 13 residues. The CDR3 DNA follows: TGTGCCAGCAGCTTAAGCCGGGTGTACGAGCAGTACTTC. The encoded protein is CASSLSRVYEQYF. The full variable domain, rest sourced from reference TRBV7-2 and TRBJ2-7, is GAGVSQSPSNKVTEKGKDVELRCDPISGHTALYWYRQSLGQGLEFLIYFQGNSAPDKSGLPSDRFSAERTGGSVSTLTIQRTQQEDSAVYLCASSLSRVYEQYFGPGTRLTVT.

This chain uses TRBV30 with TRBJ2-5, with a possible D match to TRBD1 (5 bases). The CDR3 has 13 residues. V lost 1 base and J 1 base, leaving 7 bases between the germline ends. CDR1 GTSNPN and CDR2 SVGIG come from the germline V gene (reference sequence). The CDR3 is CAWSEGFQETQYF. The DNA of the CDR3 is TGTGCCTGGAGTGAGGGGTTCCAAGAGACCCAGTACTTC.

This clone has only a few counts. J is TRBJ2-5 and V is TRBV5-5; tentatively, D is TRBD2 (5 bases). CDR1 is SGHKS and CDR2 is YYEKEE in the germline V gene (reference sequence). The V end lost 0 bases, the J end lost 3 bases, and 21 bases lay between the germline ends. CDR3 length equals 18 residues. The CDR3 spells CASSLGRGGSPGKETQYF. As DNA, the CDR3 is TGTGCCAGCAGCTTGGGGCGCGGAGGCTCACCTGGGAAAGAGACCCAGTACTTC. Together with reference TRBV5-5 and TRBJ2-5, the CDR3 gives the full variable domain: DAGVTQSPTHLIKTRGQQVTLRCSPISGHKSVSWYQQVLGQGPQFIFQYYEKEERGRGNFPDRFSARQFPNYSSELNVNALLLGDSALYLCASSLGRGGSPGKETQYFGPGTRLLVL.

This clone has only a few counts. V and J are TRBV28 and TRBJ2-3; 7 positions match TRBD2. This CDR3 region has 12 residues. The V gene's germline CDR1 is MDHEN and CDR2 SYDVKM. J was trimmed by 6 bases and V by 3 bases; bases with no gene match: 0. The CDR3, as DNA: TGTGCCAGCAGTTTCGGGGGGGATACGCAGTATTTT. It codes for CASSFGGDTQYF.

In this sample, this clone turned up a few times. The chain recombines TRBV7-6 with TRBJ2-1; 7 bases agree with TRBD2. This CDR3 has 16 amino acids. The V and J ends lost 1 base and 6 bases, in that order; junction bases with no gene match: 9. Germline CDR1 is SGHVS and CDR2 is FNYEAQ. Written as DNA, the CDR3 is TGTGCCAGCAGCTTAGTTGTCGCGGGGGACCGCAATGAGCAGTTCTTC. Translating gives CASSLVVAGDRNEQFF.

This clone showed up just a few times. V and J are TRBV10-1 and TRBJ2-5, with 13 nucleotides matching TRBD2. The V segment lost 4 bases and the J segment 4 bases; nucleotides outside the gene matches: 9. The CDR3 loop spans 17 amino acids. Germline V gene data show CDR1 as WNHNN and CDR2 as SYGVQD (reference sequence). CDR3 region: CASSGLAGGHLGETQYF. CDR3 in DNA: TGCGCCAGCAGTGGACTAGCGGGAGGTCATCTTGGAGAGACCCAGTACTTC.

This clone turned up a few times. V gene TRBV30 combines with J gene TRBJ1-1, with TRBD1 matching over 7 bases. The ends lost 2 bases at V and 3 bases at J; junction bases unmatched: 6. CDR1 is GTSNPN, CDR2 SVGIG, per germline (reference sequence). This CDR3 has 14 residues. The CDR3 DNA sequence: TGTGCCTGGAGTCTGACAGGGCCCTACACTGAAGCTTTCTTT. This sequence encodes CAWSLTGPYTEAFF.

The CDR3 DNA sequence: TGTGCCAGCAGTTTAGAGTTTAAATACGAGCAGTACTTC. Translation: CASSLEFKYEQYF. The V and J genes are TRBV28 and TRBJ2-7; D unresolved. Germline V gene lookup returns CDR1 MDHEN and CDR2 SYDVKM. The V gene lost 2 bases and the J gene lost 4 bases, with 9 bases spanning the gap. The CDR3 extends over 13 amino acids.

This clone was seen only a few times. CDR3 sequence: CASSLGSLQQYF. The CDR3 region has the DNA TGTGCCAGCAGCTTAGGGTCACTTCAGCAGTACTTC. V gene TRBV7-2 combines with J gene TRBJ2-7; D unresolved. The CDR3 sequence is 12 residues long. Trimming shortened V by 1 base and J by 8 bases, and 9 bases separated the two germline ends. In germline, CDR1 is SGHTA, CDR2 FQGNSA.

The rearrangement uses TRBV28 and TRBJ2-1; perhaps TRBD1 as D (5 bases). This CDR3 contains 14 residues. Deletions cut 0 bases from V and 6 bases from J, with 9 bases between. The germline V gene has CDR1 MDHEN and CDR2 SYDVKM. This CDR3 is CASSLWGRGNEQFF. The CDR3 DNA follows: TGTGCCAGCAGTTTATGGGGTAGGGGCAATGAGCAGTTCTTC.

The chain uses TRBV21-1 and TRBJ2-5; the D call TRBD2 from the table was never checked on the DNA. TRBV21-1 is described as a pseudogene. The CDR3 totals 16 residues. The CDR3 bases are TGTGCCAGCAGCTCCTCTCGACTAGCCAACCAAGAGACCCAGTACTTC. Its protein product is CASSSSRLANQETQYF.

As regards this clone: This CDR3 is also generated by other DNA sequences in the sample. The chain is built from TRBV28 and TRBJ2-5; 8 positions match TRBD1. CDR1 MDHEN and CDR2 SYDVKM come from the germline V gene. CDR3 length: 14 residues. V dropped 2 bases and J dropped 4; count of bases not matched to a gene: 3. The CDR3 nucleotides read TGTGCCAGCAGTTTACAGGGGGCAGGAGAGACCCAGTACTTC. Its translation is CASSLQGAGETQYF.

V and J are TRBV27 and TRBJ2-7; TRBD2 agrees at 7 bases. V was pared by 5 bases and J by 1 base, with 8 bases of the junction left unmatched. Germline V gene sequence: CDR1 MNHEY, CDR2 SMNVEV (reference sequence). The CDR3 is 15 amino acids. The CDR3 sequence is CASSPRTGLSYEQYF. The CDR3 bases are TGTGCCAGCAGTCCCAGGACGGGACTATCCTACGAGCAGTACTTC.

This clone has only a few counts. V and J are TRBV6-5 and TRBJ2-3, with D possibly matching TRBD1 (5 bases). V was shortened by 0 bases and J by 5 bases, with 12 bases between the two germline ends. Germline-derived CDR1 and CDR2 are MNHEY and SVGAGI. The CDR3 is made up of 15 amino acids. The DNA for the CDR3 is TGTGCCAGCAGTTACTCGGCAGGGCTTGGAGATACGCAGTATTTT. Translation: CASSYSAGLGDTQYF.

Points on this clone: One junction end disagrees with the germline gene, perhaps due to a read error. The gene calls are TRBV5-1 and TRBJ2-7; 8 bases are shared with TRBD1. The CDR3 is 13 amino acids. Germline loops: CDR1 SGHRS, CDR2 YFSETQ. In nucleotides, the CDR3 is TGCGCCAGCAGGTTGGGACAGGACAACGAGCAGTACTTC. Translation gives CASRLGQDNEQYF. The whole variable domain, remainder taken from reference TRBV5-1 and TRBJ2-7, is KAGVTQTPRYLIKTRGQQVTLSCSPISGHRSVSWYQQTPGQGLQFLFEYFSETQRNKGNFPGRFSGRQFSNSRSEMNVSTLELGDSALYLCASRLGQDNEQYFGPGTRLTVT.

In this sample, this clone turned up a few times. The J gene is TRBJ2-7, the V gene TRBV6-5, with unresolved D. This CDR3 is built from 12 residues. The V gene's germline CDR1 is MNHEY and CDR2 SVGAGI. The V end was cut by 9 bases, the J end by 2 bases, with 11 bases between. The CDR3 sequence: CASSPGAYEQYF. As DNA, the CDR3 is TGTGCCAGTTCACCCGGTGCCTACGAGCAGTACTTC.

This clone showed up just a few times. This chain connects TRBV29-1 to TRBJ1-2; a weak D match, TRBD1 (5 bases). The CDR3 has 13 residues. The germline V and J ends were trimmed by 6 bases and 2 bases, with 13 bases remaining between them. CDR1 and CDR2 from the germline V gene are SQVTM and ANQGSEA. CDR3 nucleotides: TGCAGCGTGGCCGCGGCAGGGAACTATGGCTACACCTTC. Protein sequence: CSVAAAGNYGYTF.

The chain recombines TRBV5-1 with TRBJ2-1; D might be TRBD2 (6 bases). The CDR3 is 12 residues long. Germline CDR1 and CDR2: SGHRS and YFSETQ. Trimming shortened V by 0 bases and J by 13 bases, and 11 bases separated the two germline ends. CDR3 DNA sequence: TGCGCCAGCAGCTTGGCCTGGAGGGAACAGTTCTTC. Amino acids: CASSLAWREQFF. Full variable domain (rest looked up from reference TRBV5-1 and TRBJ2-1): KAGVTQTPRYLIKTRGQQVTLSCSPISGHRSVSWYQQTPGQGLQFLFEYFSETQRNKGNFPGRFSGRQFSNSRSEMNVSTLELGDSALYLCASSLAWREQFFGPGTRLTVL.

This clone was picked up a small number of times. The rearrangement uses TRBV5-1 and TRBJ2-2, with D perhaps matching TRBD2 (6 bases). V dropped 2 bases and J dropped 5 bases, with 13 bases sitting between them. There are 15 residues in the CDR3. CDR1 SGHRS and CDR2 YFSETQ come from the germline V gene. The DNA of the CDR3 is TGCGCCAGCAGCTTCACCGGGGGAGAAACCGGGGAGCTGTTTTTT. Its protein is CASSFTGGETGELFF.

A few counts support this clone. The gene calls are TRBV19 and TRBJ2-7, with 8 bases lining up with TRBD1. J gave up 7 bases and V 4 bases, and 9 bases lay outside the gene matches. Germline loops: CDR1 LNHDA, CDR2 SQIVND (reference sequence). This CDR3 contains 14 residues. This chain's CDR3 is CASSKTGAAREQYF. CDR3 coding DNA: TGTGCCAGTAGTAAGACAGGGGCGGCTCGGGAGCAGTACTTC.

The rearrangement uses TRBV7-2 and TRBJ1-4; D not certain. Germline-derived CDR1 and CDR2 are SGHTA and FQGNSA. The V end lost 2 bases, the J end lost 0 bases, and 4 bases lay between the germline ends. The CDR3 has 14 amino acids. This CDR3 is CASSLLATNEKLFF. The CDR3 DNA is TGTGCCAGCAGCTTATTAGCAACTAATGAAAAACTGTTTTTT.

This clone has a handful of counts. The chain links TRBV20-1 to TRBJ2-7; D possibly corresponds to TRBD1 (6 bases). The CDR3 extends over 11 amino acids. From germline, CDR1 is DFQATT and CDR2 SNEGSKA (reference sequence). Trimming cost V 5 bases and J 1 base, with 6 bases left between them. The CDR3 loop is CSAGQSYEQYF. The CDR3 bases are TGCAGTGCTGGACAGTCCTACGAGCAGTACTTC.

J is TRBJ2-6 and V is TRBV5-1; TRBD1 aligns across 7 bases. The germline gives CDR1 SGHRS, CDR2 YFSETQ. The V gene end was trimmed by 3 bases and the J gene end by 0 bases; junction bases not matched to a gene: 6. The CDR3 extends over 17 amino acids. CDR3 loop: CASSWGQQLSGANVLTF. For the CDR3, the DNA is TGCGCCAGCAGCTGGGGACAGCAACTCTCTGGGGCCAACGTCCTGACTTTC.

The V and J genes are TRBV29-1 and TRBJ1-1; D is ambiguous. Per the germline V gene, CDR1 is SQVTM and CDR2 is ANQGSEA. V lost 6 bases and J lost 2, with 16 bases in between. The CDR3 is made up of 14 amino acids. Here the CDR3 reads CSVSGVLGNTEAFF. In nucleotides, the CDR3 is TGCAGCGTGTCCGGAGTCCTAGGAAACACTGAAGCTTTCTTT.

This clone occurred a few times. The J gene is TRBJ2-5, the V gene TRBV7-2; D is possibly TRBD2 (5 bases). Germline CDR1 and CDR2: SGHTA and FQGNSA. The ends were cut back, 1 base at V and 5 bases at J, with 14 bases in the middle. The CDR3 is made up of 15 amino acids. The CDR3 DNA follows: TGTGCCAGCAGCTTAGTCAGCGGCCCCGAGGAGACCCAGTACTTC. This encodes CASSLVSGPEETQYF. Filled out from reference TRBV7-2 and TRBJ2-5, the complete variable domain reads GAGVSQSPSNKVTEKGKDVELRCDPISGHTALYWYRQSLGQGLEFLIYFQGNSAPDKSGLPSDRFSAERTGGSVSTLTIQRTQQEDSAVYLCASSLVSGPEETQYFGPGTRLLVL.

This clone has just a few counts. V gene TRBV18 combines with J gene TRBJ2-1; weak D call: TRBD2 (6 bases). The CDR3 totals 15 residues. The V gene's germline CDR1 is KGHSH and CDR2 LQKENI. V was shortened by 3 bases and J by 3 bases, with 12 bases between the two germline ends. The CDR3 DNA is TGTGCCAGCTCACCTAGCACCGGGGGCTACAATGAGCAGTTCTTC. Translation: CASSPSTGGYNEQFF.

This clone was detected only a few times. V and J are TRBV15 and TRBJ2-1, with 9 bases matching TRBD2. Germline values: CDR1 LNHNV, CDR2 YYDKDF (reference sequence). CDR3 length equals 18 residues. Trimming removed 0 bases from V and 4 bases from J; junction bases left unmatched: 10. This CDR3 is CATSRDLLRLAAYNEQFF. CDR3 DNA: TGTGCCACCAGCAGAGACCTCCTAAGACTAGCGGCTTACAATGAGCAGTTCTTC. The variable domain in full, with the rest retrieved from reference TRBV15 and TRBJ2-1, is DAMVIQNPRYQVTQFGKPVTLSCSQTLNHNVMYWYQQKSSQAPKLLFHYYDKDFNNEADTPDNFQSRRPNTSFCFLDIRSPGLGDTAMYLCATSRDLLRLAAYNEQFFGPGTRLTVL.